The 2 T cell receptor beta chains in this list originate from one sample, sequenced in a study of cytomegalovirus exposure and HLA in healthy donors. TCRdb's copy holds only in-frame clones and misses some; the assay was immunoSEQ multiplex PCR. Of 200,000 to 250,000 clones detected, 75% to 90% appear once; the ten largest clones hold 4.5% to 6%. Input material: PBMCs. The receptors were gathered from a woman aged 18-30 years in good health and CMV-seronegative.

The rearrangement uses TRBV6-1 and TRBJ1-5; D unclear. Trimming shortened V by 0 bases and J by 9 bases, and 9 bases separated the two germline ends. The CDR3 covers 13 residues. The germline V gene encodes CDR1 MNHNS and CDR2 SASEGT. DNA of the CDR3: TGTGCCAGCAGTGAAGCGGGAGCCCGGCCCCAGCATTTT. Its protein product is CASSEAGARPQHF.

The chain is built from TRBV6-5 and TRBJ2-1, with 11 bases identical to TRBD1. The CDR3 has 16 amino acids. The germline V gene encodes CDR1 MNHEY and CDR2 SVGAGI. With V trimmed by 4 bases and J by 4 bases, 6 bases remained unmatched. Here the CDR3 reads CASSSPRDRGYNEQFF. The CDR3 DNA sequence: TGTGCCAGCAGTTCACCCCGGGACAGGGGGTACAATGAGCAGTTCTTC.